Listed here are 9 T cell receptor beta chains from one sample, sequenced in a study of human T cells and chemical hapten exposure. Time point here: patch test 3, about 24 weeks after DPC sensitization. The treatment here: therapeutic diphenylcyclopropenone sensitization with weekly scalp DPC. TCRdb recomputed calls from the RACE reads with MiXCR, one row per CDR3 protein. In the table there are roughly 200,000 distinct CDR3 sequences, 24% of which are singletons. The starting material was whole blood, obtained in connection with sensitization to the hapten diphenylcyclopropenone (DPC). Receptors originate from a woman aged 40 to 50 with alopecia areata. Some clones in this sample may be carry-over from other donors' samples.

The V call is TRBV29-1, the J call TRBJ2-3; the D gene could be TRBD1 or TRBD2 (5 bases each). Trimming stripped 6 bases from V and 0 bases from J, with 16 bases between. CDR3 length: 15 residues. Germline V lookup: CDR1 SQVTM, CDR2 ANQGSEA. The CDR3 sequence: CSVSGGPMSTDTQYF. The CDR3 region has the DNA TGCAGCGTAAGTGGGGGTCCCATGAGCACAGATACGCAGTATTTT.

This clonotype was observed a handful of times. CDR3 sequence reads: CSPQAMTPDRLGEQYF. CDR3 in DNA: TGCAGTCCACAAGCCATGACACCCGACCGGTTAGGCGAGCAGTACTTC. The chain is built from TRBV20-1 and TRBJ2-7; D unclear. Trimming took 8 bases from V and 6 from J, leaving 29 bases between them. The CDR3 is made up of 16 amino acids. The V gene's germline CDR1 is DFQATT and CDR2 SNEGSKA (reference sequence).

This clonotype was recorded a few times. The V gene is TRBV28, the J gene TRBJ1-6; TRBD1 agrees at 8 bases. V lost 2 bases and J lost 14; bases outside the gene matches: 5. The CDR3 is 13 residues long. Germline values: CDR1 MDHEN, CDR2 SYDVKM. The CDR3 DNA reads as TGTGCCAGCAGTTTAGACACAGGGGGGACCCTCCACTTT. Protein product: CASSLDTGGTLHF. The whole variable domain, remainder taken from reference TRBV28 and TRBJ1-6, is DVKVTQSSRYLVKRTGEKVFLECVQDMDHENMFWYRQDPGLGLRLIYFSYDVKMKEKGDIPEGYSVSREKKERFSLILESASTNQTSMYLCASSLDTGGTLHFGNGTRLTVT.

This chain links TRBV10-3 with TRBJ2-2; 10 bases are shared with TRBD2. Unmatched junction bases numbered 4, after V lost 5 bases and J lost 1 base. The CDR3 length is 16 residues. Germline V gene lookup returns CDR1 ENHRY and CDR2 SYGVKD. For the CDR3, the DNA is TGTGCCATCAGTTCAAGGACTAGCGGGAACACCGGGGAGCTGTTTTTT. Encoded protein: CAISSRTSGNTGELFF.

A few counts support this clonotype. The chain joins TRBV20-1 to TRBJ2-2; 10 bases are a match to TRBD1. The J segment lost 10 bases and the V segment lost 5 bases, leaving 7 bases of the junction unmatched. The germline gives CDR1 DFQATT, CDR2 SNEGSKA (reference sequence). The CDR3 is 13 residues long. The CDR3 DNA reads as TGCAGTGCTTCCGGGACAGGGGAGGCGGAGCTGTTTTTT. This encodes CSASGTGEAELFF.

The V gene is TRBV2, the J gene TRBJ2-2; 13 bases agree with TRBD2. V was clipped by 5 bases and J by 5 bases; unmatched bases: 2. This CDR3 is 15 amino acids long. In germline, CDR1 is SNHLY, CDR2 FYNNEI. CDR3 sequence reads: CASSQGLAGTGELFF. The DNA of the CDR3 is TGTGCCAGCAGTCAGGGACTAGCGGGAACCGGGGAGCTGTTTTTT. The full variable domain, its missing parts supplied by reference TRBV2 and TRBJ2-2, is EPEVTQTPSHQVTQMGQEVILRCVPISNHLYFYWYRQILGQKVEFLVSFYNNEISEKSEIFDDQFSVERPDGSNFTLKIRSTKLEDSAMYFCASSQGLAGTGELFFGEGSRLTVL.

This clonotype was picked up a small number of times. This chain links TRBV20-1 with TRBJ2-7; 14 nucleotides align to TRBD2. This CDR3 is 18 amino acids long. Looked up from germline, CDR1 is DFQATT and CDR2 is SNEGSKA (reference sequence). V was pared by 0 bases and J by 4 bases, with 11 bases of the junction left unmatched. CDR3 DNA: TGCAGTGCTAGAGATGGCCTAGGGACTAGCGGGAGACAGTACGAGCAGTACTTC. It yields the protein CSARDGLGTSGRQYEQYF.

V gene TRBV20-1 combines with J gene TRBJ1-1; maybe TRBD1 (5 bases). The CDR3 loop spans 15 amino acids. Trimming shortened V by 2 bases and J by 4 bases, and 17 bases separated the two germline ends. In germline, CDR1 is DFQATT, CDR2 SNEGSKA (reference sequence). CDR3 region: CSARRAGRGATEAFF. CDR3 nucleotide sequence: TGCAGTGCTAGAAGGGCAGGGAGGGGCGCCACTGAAGCTTTCTTT.

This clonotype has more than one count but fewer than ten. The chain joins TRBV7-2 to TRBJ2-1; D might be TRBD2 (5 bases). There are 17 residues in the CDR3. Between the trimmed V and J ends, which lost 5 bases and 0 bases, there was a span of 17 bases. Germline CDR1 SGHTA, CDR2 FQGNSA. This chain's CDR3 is CASSPGIGGSSYNEQFF. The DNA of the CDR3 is TGTGCCAGCAGCCCGGGGATTGGCGGAAGCTCCTACAATGAGCAGTTCTTC.